This T cell receptor (beta chain) was captured in a study of blood T cell repertoires in COVID-19. About the study: Acute and convalescent COVID-19 samples came from the United States, Italy and Spain. From T cells, B-cell-depleted T cells, or PBMCs came the material, which was cDNA or gDNA.

Source study methods: Amplification from reference gene primers served as the basis for estimated nucleated cell counts. Clones were sequenced by immunoSEQ multiplex PCR, and TCRdb holds only the in-frame ones, with some missing. That table gives V, J and clone size, and the DNA gave D and trimming. This table has about 64,000 clones, around 84% appearing once. The CDR3 totals 15 residues. V lost 0 bases, J lost 8 bases, and 9 bases stayed unmatched. Germline V gene lookup returns CDR1 SGHVS and CDR2 FNYEAQ. This chain joins TRBV7-6 and TRBJ1-2; 7 nucleotides match TRBD1. The sequence came from a man aged 45-65 years with active COVID-19. The sequencing sample was made of peripheral blood. The CDR3 nucleotides read TGTGCCAGCAGCTTAGCGGACAGGCCCACTGGGGGCTACACCTTC. Amino acids: CASSLADRPTGGYTF.